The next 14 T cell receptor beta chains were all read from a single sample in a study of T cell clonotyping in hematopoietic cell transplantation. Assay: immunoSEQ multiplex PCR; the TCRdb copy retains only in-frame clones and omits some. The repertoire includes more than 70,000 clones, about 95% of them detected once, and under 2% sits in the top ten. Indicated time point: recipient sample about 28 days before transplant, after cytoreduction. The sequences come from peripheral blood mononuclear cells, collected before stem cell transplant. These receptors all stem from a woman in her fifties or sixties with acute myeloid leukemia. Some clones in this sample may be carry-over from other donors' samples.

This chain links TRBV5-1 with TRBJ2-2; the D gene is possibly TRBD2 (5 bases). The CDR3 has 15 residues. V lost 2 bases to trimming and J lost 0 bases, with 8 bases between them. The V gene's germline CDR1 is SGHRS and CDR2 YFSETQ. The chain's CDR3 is CASSFRGANTGELFF. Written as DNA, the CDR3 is TGCGCCAGCAGCTTCCGGGGTGCGAACACCGGGGAGCTGTTTTTT.

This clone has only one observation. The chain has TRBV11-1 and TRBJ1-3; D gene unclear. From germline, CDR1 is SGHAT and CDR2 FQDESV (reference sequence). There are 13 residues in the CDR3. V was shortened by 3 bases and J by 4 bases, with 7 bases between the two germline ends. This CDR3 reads CASSLASGNTIYF. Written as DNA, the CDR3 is TGTGCCAGCAGCTTGGCTTCCGGAAACACCATATATTTT.

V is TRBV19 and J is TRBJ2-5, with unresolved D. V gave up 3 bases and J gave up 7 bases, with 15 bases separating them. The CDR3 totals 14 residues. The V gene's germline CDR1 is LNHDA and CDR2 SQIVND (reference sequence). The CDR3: CASSISKGYGTQYF. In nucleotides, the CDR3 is TGTGCCAGTAGTATTAGCAAGGGTTATGGGACCCAGTACTTC.

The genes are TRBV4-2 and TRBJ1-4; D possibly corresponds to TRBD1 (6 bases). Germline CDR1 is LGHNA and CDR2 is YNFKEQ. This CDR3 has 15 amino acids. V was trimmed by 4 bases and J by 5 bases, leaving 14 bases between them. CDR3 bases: TGTGCCAGCAGCCTCATGACAGGTGGGAATGAAAAACTGTTTTTT. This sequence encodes CASSLMTGGNEKLFF.

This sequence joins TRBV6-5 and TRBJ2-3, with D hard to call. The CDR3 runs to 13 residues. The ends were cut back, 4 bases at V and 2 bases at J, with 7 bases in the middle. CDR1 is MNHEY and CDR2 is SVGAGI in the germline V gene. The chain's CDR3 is CASSLPFTDTQYF. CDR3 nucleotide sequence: TGTGCCAGCAGTTTACCCTTCACAGATACGCAGTATTTT.

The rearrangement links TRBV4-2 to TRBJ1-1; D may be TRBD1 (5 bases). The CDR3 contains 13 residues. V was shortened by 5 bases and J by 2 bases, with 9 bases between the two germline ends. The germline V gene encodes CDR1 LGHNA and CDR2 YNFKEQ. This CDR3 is CASSTTENTEAFF. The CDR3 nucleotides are TGTGCCAGCAGCACGACAGAAAACACTGAAGCTTTCTTT.

CDR3 loop: CASSLRQGWSGELFF. The CDR3 bases are TGTGCCAGCAGTTTGCGGCAGGGATGGTCCGGGGAGCTGTTTTTT. The genes are TRBV27 and TRBJ2-2; a possible D gene is TRBD1 (5 bases). V shed 3 bases and J shed 6 bases, with 14 bases lying between them. Germline V gives CDR1 MNHEY, CDR2 SMNVEV (reference sequence). The CDR3 totals 15 residues.

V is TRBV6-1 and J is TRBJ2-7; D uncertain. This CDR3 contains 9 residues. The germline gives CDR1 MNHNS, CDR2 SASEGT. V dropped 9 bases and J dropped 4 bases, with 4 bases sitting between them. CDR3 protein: CARDYEQYF. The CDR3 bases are TGTGCCAGGGATTACGAGCAGTACTTC.

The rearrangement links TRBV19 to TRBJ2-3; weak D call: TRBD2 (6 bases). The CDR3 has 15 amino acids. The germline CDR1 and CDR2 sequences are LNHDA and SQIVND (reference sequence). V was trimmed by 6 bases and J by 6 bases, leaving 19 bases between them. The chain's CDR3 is CASSYAGRVLDTQYF. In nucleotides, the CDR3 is TGTGCCAGTAGCTACGCCGGGAGAGTGCTCGATACGCAGTATTTT.

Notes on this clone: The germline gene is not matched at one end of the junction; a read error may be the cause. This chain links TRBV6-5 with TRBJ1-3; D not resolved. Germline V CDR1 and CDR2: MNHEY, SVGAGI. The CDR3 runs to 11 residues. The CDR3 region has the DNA TGCAGCTCGGGCACTGGAAACACCATATATTTT. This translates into CSSGTGNTIYF.

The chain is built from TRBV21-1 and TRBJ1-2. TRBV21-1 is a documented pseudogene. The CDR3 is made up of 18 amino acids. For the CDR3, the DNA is TGTGCCAGCAGCACCCGAAGAGAAGGAAACGAAGAGGACTATGGCTACACCTTC. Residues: CASSTRREGNEEDYGYTF.

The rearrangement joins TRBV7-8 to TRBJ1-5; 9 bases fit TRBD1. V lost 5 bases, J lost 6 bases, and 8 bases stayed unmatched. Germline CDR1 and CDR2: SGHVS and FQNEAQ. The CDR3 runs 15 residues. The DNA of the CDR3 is TGTGCCAGCAGCCCGGAACAGGGGGCTAGTCAGCCCCAGCATTTT. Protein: CASSPEQGASQPQHF.

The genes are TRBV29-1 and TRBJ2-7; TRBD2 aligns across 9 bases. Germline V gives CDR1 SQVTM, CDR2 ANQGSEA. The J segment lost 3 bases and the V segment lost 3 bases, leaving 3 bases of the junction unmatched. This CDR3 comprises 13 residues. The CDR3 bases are TGCAGCGTTGAGTCGCGGGAGGGCTACGAGCAGTACTTC. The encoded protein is CSVESREGYEQYF.

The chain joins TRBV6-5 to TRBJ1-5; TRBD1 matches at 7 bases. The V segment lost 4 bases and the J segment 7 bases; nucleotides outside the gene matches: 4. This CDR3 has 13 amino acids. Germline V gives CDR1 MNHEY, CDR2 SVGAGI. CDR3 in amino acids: CASSSGGWQPQHF. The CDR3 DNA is TGTGCCAGCAGTTCAGGGGGGTGGCAGCCCCAGCATTTT.